This T cell receptor beta chain was retrieved from a study of CXCR3-negative and CXCR3-positive naive CD8 T cells. As for the study in general: Sequencing yielded some 150 million TRB reads, roughly 1.5 +/- 0.3 million per library.

UMI-labeled TRB cDNA libraries were prepared by 5' RACE. TCRdb reprocessed the 5' RACE reads; each CDR3 protein has one entry and no DNA is given. In total, the table holds under 150,000 distinct CDR3 sequences. Germline lookup yields CDR1 SGHVS and CDR2 FNYEAQ. This CDR3 is 16 amino acids long. Those CD8+ T cells considered naive were CD45RO-CCR7+CD27+CD95-. A note on this clonotype: Its specificity is not known.

Study-wide findings and caveats: Surface CD5 matched across naive subsets, and TRB CDR3 properties served to infer TCR strength. When CXCR3-positive naive cells were set against CXCR3-negative naive cells, the former had more hydrophobic TRB CDR3s.

The sample taken for sequencing was naive CXCR3+ CD8+ T cells from blood. Described subset: CD45RO-CCR7+CD27+CD95- naive CD8+ T cells expressing CXCR3 (TNR3+). The chain is built from TRBV7-6 and TRBJ2-7; with no DNA, the TCRdb D assignment of TRBD1 cannot be verified. The TCR was taken from a human donor in good health. Some clones in this sample may be carry-over from other donors' samples. The CDR3 region is CASSFSDGTDNYEQYF.